Following are 8 T cell receptor beta chains from one sample sequenced in a study of cytomegalovirus exposure and HLA in healthy donors. This PCR relied on a set of 60 Vbeta primers and 13 Jbeta primers. Method: immunoSEQ multiplex PCR; TCRdb's copy keeps in-frame clones and lacks some. This sample lists 130,000 or so clones; its ten largest clones have around 1.6%. Sequenced sample: PBMCs. The receptors come from a woman in her thirties or forties in good health and CMV-seropositive.

The chain combines TRBV6-1 with TRBJ2-1, with 11 bases that match TRBD2. V was clipped by 6 bases and J by 4 bases; unmatched bases: 5. CDR3 length: 15 amino acids. The germline V gene encodes CDR1 MNHNS and CDR2 SASEGT. The CDR3 DNA sequence: TGTGCCAGCAGCAGCGTAGCGGGAGGGTACAATGAGCAGTTCTTC. Amino acids: CASSSVAGGYNEQFF.

This rearrangement joins TRBV4-3 to TRBJ2-2, with TRBD1 matching 7 bases. The CDR3 length is 17 residues. From germline, CDR1 is LGHNA and CDR2 YSLEER. J was trimmed by 3 bases and V by 0 bases; bases with no gene match: 7. CDR3 residues: CASSQDRGGRDTGELFF. The CDR3 DNA reads TGCGCCAGCAGCCAAGATAGAGGGGGCCGGGACACCGGGGAGCTGTTTTTT.

V and J are TRBV7-2 and TRBJ2-3; 12 bases fit TRBD2. This CDR3 contains 16 residues. The germline CDR1 and CDR2 sequences are SGHTA and FQGNSA. Losses at the gene ends were 5 bases for V and 5 bases for J; bases not matched to a gene: 8. This CDR3 reads CASSPRLAGVVDTQYF. CDR3 sequence (DNA): TGTGCCAGCAGCCCCCGACTAGCGGGAGTGGTAGATACGCAGTATTTT.

This sequence joins TRBV2 and TRBJ2-7; the D is unclear. Trimming took off 0 bases at V and 4 bases at J, with 13 bases between the two ends. The CDR3 contains 15 residues. Germline V lookup: CDR1 SNHLY, CDR2 FYNNEI. The CDR3 nucleotides read TGTGCCAGCAGTGAAGCGGGTGACCCCAGGTACGAGCAGTACTTC. Its translation: CASSEAGDPRYEQYF.

CDR3 in amino acids: CASSKDSLETQYF. DNA of the CDR3: TGCGCCAGCAGCAAGGACTCGTTGGAGACCCAGTACTTC. This chain links TRBV5-1 with TRBJ2-5; TRBD2 is a possible D gene (5 bases). V was clipped by 4 bases and J by 5 bases, with 12 bases between them. Per the germline V gene, CDR1 is SGHRS and CDR2 is YFSETQ. The CDR3 runs 13 residues.

The chain joins TRBV5-4 to TRBJ2-7, with 12 bases matching TRBD2. In germline, CDR1 is SGHNT, CDR2 YYREEE (reference sequence). The CDR3 has 16 amino acids. Trimming cost V 4 bases and J 2 bases; bases outside gene matches: 7. The CDR3 is CASSPRTSGTPYEQYF. The DNA for the CDR3 is TGTGCCAGCAGCCCCCGGACTAGCGGGACGCCCTACGAGCAGTACTTC.

The chain employs TRBV13 and TRBJ2-3; 11 positions agree with TRBD2. With 3 bases clipped from V and 6 bases from J, the junction kept 5 bases outside the gene matches. The CDR3 contains 15 residues. Germline V gene sequence: CDR1 PRHDT, CDR2 FYEKMQ (reference sequence). The CDR3 sequence is CASSFSGRARDTQYF. The CDR3 bases are TGTGCCAGCAGCTTTAGCGGGAGGGCCCGGGATACGCAGTATTTT.

This rearrangement joins TRBV5-1 to TRBJ2-1; TRBD2 agrees at 10 bases. V trimming: 3 bases; J trimming: 9 bases; junction bases outside the gene matches: 9. This CDR3 has 15 amino acids. Germline CDR1 is SGHRS and CDR2 is YFSETQ. The CDR3 sequence is CASSSLAGEEGEQFF. The CDR3, as DNA: TGCGCCAGCAGCTCCCTAGCGGGAGAGGAGGGTGAGCAGTTCTTC.